This TCR beta chain comes out of a study of T cell responses to AZD1222 COVID-19 vaccine. Study-level background: Pooling covered second doses at about 4 or about 12 weeks. General study results and limits: Epitopes outside B.1.351 and B.1.1.7 mutated regions reportedly drew nearly half of spike TCRs.

Comments on this clone: What it recognizes is unknown.

Generated by immunoSEQ multiplex PCR, the TCRdb table keeps only in-frame clones and is missing some. Of around 180,000 clones listed, just over 85% are singletons. This sequence originates from an adult in good health. Specimen: peripheral blood, collected on day 0 of AZD1222 vaccination.

The CDR3 reads CASSLRQGAGDTQYF. CDR3 sequence (DNA): TGTGCCAGCAGTTTGAGGCAGGGGGCAGGGGATACGCAGTATTTT. The chain uses TRBV27 and TRBJ2-3; 8 nucleotides align to TRBD1. Unmatched junction bases numbered 8, after V lost 3 bases and J lost 6 bases. Germline assignment: CDR1 MNHEY and CDR2 SMNVEV (reference sequence). This CDR3 comprises 15 residues.